This is a list of T cell receptor beta chains from one sample in a study of CD8+ T cells in alopecia areata. Assay: immunoSEQ multiplex PCR; the TCRdb copy retains only in-frame clones and omits some. The data show about 110,000 clones, 58% seen once. The sample consisted of NKG2D-low CD8+ T cells sorted from blood. These receptors were collected from a human donor with alopecia areata. The CDR3 runs from the conserved cysteine through the conserved F or W. The D gene is left open where the match is weak. Clone size is not always given. Where it is, it says once, few, many or a class for expanded clones.

d_call	clone_size	v_call	j_call	cdr3_length	cdr3_nt	cdr3_aa
-	-	TRBV27	TRBJ2-7	13	TGTGCCAGCAGAGTCAGGGGTTCCTACGAGCAGTACTTC	CASRVRGSYEQYF
-	-	TRBV9	TRBJ2-1	15	TGTGCCAGCAGCGCCGCAAGGTACTCCTACAATGAGCAGTTCTTC	CASSAARYSYNEQFF
-	-	TRBV4-1	TRBJ2-1	14	TGCGCCAGCAGCTCGCTAGCGTGGGGTGATGAGCAGTTCTTC	CASSSLAWGDEQFF
-	-	TRBV7-9	TRBJ2-3	13	TGTGCCAGCAGCCCCCCTCGCAAAGATACGCAGTATTTT	CASSPPRKDTQYF
-	-	TRBV5-1	TRBJ2-3	16	TGCGCCAGCAGCCCCTCTAGTCAGGGGCGCACAGATACGCAGTATTTT	CASSPSSQGRTDTQYF
TRBD2	-	TRBV11-3	TRBJ2-1	14	TGTGCCAGCAGACGGAGCGGGAGTTACAATGAGCAGTTCTTC	CASRRSGSYNEQFF
-	-	TRBV2	TRBJ2-5	14	TGTGCCAGCAGGGCGCCCCCCGGGCCAGAGACCCAGTACTTC	CASRAPPGPETQYF
-	-	TRBV27	TRBJ1-1	14	TGTGCCAGCAGTTTAGCAAGTCTGAACACTGAAGCTTTCTTT	CASSLASLNTEAFF
-	-	TRBV7-9	TRBJ2-7	12	TGTGCCAGCAGCGCGAGCTCCTACGAGCAGTACTTC	CASSASSYEQYF
-	-	TRBV4-1	TRBJ1-1	15	TGCGCCAGCAGCCTCACGCCGGAAGGTAACACTGAAGCTTTCTTT	CASSLTPEGNTEAFF
TRBD1	-	TRBV7-3	TRBJ1-1	15	TGTGCCAGCAGCCCCACAGGGGCCGGGAACACTGAAGCTTTCTTT	CASSPTGAGNTEAFF
-	-	TRBV28	TRBJ2-5	14	TGTGCCACCGCGGCAGACATCGCCGACGCGACCCAGTACTTC	CATAADIADATQYF
-	once	TRBV7-9	TRBJ1-1	15	TGTGCCAGCAGCTCCCAACGAGGGGGGGCTGCTGAAGCTTTCTTT	CASSSQRGGAAEAFF
-	-	TRBV2	TRBJ2-1	11	TGTGCCAGCAGTGACAGCCCCAAGCAGTTCTTC	CASSDSPKQFF
TRBD2	many	TRBV7-8	TRBJ2-1	17	TGTGCCAGCAGCCCCTTACTAGCGGGCGAAACCTACAATGAGCAGTTCTTC	CASSPLLAGETYNEQFF
-	-	TRBV13	TRBJ2-7	18	TGTGCCAGCAGCTGGGCAAAGAGGGGGGGCAGGTTTAGCTACGAGCAGTACTTC	CASSWAKRGGRFSYEQYF
-	few	TRBV19	TRBJ2-7	14	TGTGCCAGTAGCTGGTCCGGGGTCTCCTACGAGCAGTACTTC	CASSWSGVSYEQYF